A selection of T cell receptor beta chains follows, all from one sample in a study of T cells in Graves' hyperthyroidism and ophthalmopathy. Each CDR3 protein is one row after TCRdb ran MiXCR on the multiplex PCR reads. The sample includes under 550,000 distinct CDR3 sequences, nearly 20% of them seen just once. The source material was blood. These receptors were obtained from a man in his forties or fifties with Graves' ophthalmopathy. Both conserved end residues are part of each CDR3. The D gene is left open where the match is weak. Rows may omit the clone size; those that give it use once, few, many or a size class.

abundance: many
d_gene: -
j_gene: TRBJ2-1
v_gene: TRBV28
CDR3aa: CASSLILWEQFF
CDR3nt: TGTGCCAGCAGTTTAATACTTTGGGAGCAGTTCTTC

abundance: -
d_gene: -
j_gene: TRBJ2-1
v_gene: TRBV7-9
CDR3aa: CASSPKLRAYEQFF
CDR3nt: TGTGCCAGCAGCCCCAAGCTTAGGGCCTATGAGCAGTTCTTC

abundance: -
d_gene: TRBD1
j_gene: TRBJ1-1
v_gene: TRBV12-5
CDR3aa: CASGDDRGYTEAFF
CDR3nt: TGTGCTAGTGGTGATGACAGGGGGTACACTGAAGCTTTCTTT

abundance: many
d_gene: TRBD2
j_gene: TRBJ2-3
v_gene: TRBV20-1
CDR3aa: CSATSGGSTDTQYF
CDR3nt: TGCAGTGCTACTAGCGGGGGTAGCACAGATACGCAGTATTTT

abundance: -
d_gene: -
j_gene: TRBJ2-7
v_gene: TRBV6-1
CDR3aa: CASSRTRSSYEQYF
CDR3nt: TGTGCCAGCAGCCGGACAAGATCTTCCTACGAGCAGTACTTC

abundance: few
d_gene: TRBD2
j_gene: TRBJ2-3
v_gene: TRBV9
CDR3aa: CASSVTSSYTDTQYF
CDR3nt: TGTGCCAGCAGCGTGACTAGCAGCTACACAGATACGCAGTATTTT

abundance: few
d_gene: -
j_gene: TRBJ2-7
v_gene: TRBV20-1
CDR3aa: CSARVGLADGRSYEQYF
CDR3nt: TGCAGTGCTAGAGTAGGATTAGCCGATGGTAGAAGCTACGAGCAGTACTTC

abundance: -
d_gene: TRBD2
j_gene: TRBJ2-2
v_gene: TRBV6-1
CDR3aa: CASSKLAGGTSGELFF
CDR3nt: TGTGCCAGCAGTAAACTAGCGGGGGGAACCTCCGGGGAGCTGTTTTTT

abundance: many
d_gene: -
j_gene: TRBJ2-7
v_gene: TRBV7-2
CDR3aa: CASSFGGPVEQYF
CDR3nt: TGTGCCAGCAGCTTTGGGGGCCCGGTCGAGCAGTACTTC

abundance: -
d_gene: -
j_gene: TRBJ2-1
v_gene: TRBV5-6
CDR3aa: CASSFTAEQFF
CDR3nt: TGTGCCAGCAGCTTCACAGCCGAGCAGTTCTTC

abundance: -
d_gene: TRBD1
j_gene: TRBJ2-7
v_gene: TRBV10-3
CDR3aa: CAILVSTTGAAYEQYF
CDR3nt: TGTGCCATCTTGGTATCCACGACAGGGGCAGCCTACGAGCAGTACTTC

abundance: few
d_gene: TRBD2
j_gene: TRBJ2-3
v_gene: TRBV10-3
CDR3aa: CANAAGEGTDTQYF
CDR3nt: TGTGCCAACGCCGCGGGAGAGGGCACAGATACGCAGTATTTT

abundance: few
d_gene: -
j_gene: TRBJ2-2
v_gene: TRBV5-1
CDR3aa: CASSLIRYRDESGELFF
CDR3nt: TGCGCCAGCAGCTTGATCCGATACAGGGACGAGTCCGGGGAGCTGTTTTTT

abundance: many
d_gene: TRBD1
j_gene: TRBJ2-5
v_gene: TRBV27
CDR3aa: CASSSPGQFQETQYF
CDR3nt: TGTGCCAGCAGTTCCCCGGGACAGTTCCAAGAGACCCAGTACTTC

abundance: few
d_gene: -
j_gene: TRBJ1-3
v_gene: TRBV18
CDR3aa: CASSPPTWGAGNTIYF
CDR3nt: TGTGCCAGCTCACCTCCGACGTGGGGAGCTGGAAACACCATATATTTT

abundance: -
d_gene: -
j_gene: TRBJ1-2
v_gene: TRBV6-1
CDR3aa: CASNGQGHGYTF
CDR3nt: TGTGCCAGCAACGGTCAGGGGCACGGCTACACCTTC

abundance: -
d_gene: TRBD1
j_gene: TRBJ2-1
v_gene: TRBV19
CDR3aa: CASSPKWTGRYNEQFF
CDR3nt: TGTGCCAGTAGTCCAAAGTGGACAGGGAGGTACAATGAGCAGTTCTTC

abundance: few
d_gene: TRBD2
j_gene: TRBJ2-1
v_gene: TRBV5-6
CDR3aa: CASSSSGNSYNEQFF
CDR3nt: TGTGCCAGCAGCTCTAGCGGAAACTCCTACAATGAGCAGTTCTTC

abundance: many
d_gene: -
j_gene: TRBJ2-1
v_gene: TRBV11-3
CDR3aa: CASSLEVGRGTISYNEQFF
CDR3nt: TGTGCCAGCAGCTTAGAGGTAGGGCGGGGCACCATCTCCTACAATGAGCAGTTCTTC

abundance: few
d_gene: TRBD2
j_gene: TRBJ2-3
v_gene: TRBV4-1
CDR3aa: CASSQRLAGITDTQYF
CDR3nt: TGCGCCAGCAGCCAGCGGCTAGCGGGTATTACAGATACGCAGTATTTT

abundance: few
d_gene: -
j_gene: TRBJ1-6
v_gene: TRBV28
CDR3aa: CASRPLRDDNSPLHF
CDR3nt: TGTGCCAGCAGACCCTTGAGGGACGATAATTCACCCCTCCACTTT

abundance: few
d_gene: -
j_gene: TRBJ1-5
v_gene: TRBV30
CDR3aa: CAWAVGDWQPQHF
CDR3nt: TGTGCCTGGGCCGTGGGGGATTGGCAGCCCCAGCATTTT

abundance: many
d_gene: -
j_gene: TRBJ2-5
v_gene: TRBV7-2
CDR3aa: CASNSGGYGETQYF
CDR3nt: TGTGCCAGCAACTCCGGGGGATATGGGGAGACCCAGTACTTC

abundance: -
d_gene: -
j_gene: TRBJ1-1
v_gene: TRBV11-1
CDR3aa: CASSLNFGTEAFF
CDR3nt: TGTGCCAGCAGCCTGAACTTTGGGACTGAAGCTTTCTTT

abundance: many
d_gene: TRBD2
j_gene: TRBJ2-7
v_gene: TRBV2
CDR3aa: CASSAGTSGRYEQYF
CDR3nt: TGTGCCAGCAGTGCTGGGACTAGCGGGAGGTACGAGCAGTACTTC